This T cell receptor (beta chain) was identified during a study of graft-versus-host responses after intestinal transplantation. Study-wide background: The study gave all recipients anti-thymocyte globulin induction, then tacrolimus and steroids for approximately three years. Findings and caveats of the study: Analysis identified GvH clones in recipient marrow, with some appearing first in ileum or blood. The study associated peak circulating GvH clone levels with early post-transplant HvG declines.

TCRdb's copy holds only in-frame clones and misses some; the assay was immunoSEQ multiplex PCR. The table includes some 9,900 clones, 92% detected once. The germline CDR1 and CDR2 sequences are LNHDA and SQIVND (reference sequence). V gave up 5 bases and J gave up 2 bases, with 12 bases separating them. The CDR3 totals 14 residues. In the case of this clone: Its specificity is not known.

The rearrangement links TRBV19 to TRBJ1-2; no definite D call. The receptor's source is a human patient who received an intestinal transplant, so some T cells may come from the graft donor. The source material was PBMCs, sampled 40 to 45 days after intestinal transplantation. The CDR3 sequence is CASSRDPTNYGYTF. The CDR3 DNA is TGTGCCAGTAGTCGGGATCCGACAAACTATGGCTACACCTTC.